This T cell receptor (beta chain) was identified during a study of CD8 T cells in ankylosing spondylitis. Broader study findings: Seven to nine highly homologous variants formed a TCR beta motif that appeared characteristic of ankylosing spondylitis blood. Disease-linked clones had a CD8+ phenotype and relatively low frequency in peripheral blood.

The CDR3 runs 17 residues. The J segment lost 4 bases and the V segment lost 0 bases, leaving 10 bases of the junction unmatched. Germline CDR1 and CDR2: DFQATT and SNEGSKA (reference sequence). Quantitative 5'-RACE was performed with molecular barcodes, and it yielded the TCR beta libraries. One entry per CDR3 protein results from TCRdb running MiXCR on the 5' RACE reads. This repertoire shows roughly 670,000 distinct CDR3 sequences, roughly 19% found once; its top ten account for around 20%. Points on this clonotype: Its specificity is unknown.

The rearrangement uses TRBV20-1 and TRBJ2-2; 8 bases match TRBD1. The receptor comes from a male donor with ankylosing spondylitis. Material for sequencing was blood, either unsorted or a sorted T cell fraction (not recorded which). The CDR3 loop is CSARDAGQVISTGELFF. The CDR3 nucleotides read TGCAGTGCTAGAGATGCGGGACAGGTCATAAGCACCGGGGAGCTGTTTTTT.